This entry lists 30 T cell receptor beta chains sequenced from one sample in a study of blood T cell repertoires in COVID-19. The method was immunoSEQ multiplex PCR; TCRdb's version includes in-frame clones alone and lacks a portion of them. The table includes 65,000 to 70,000 clones, 75% to 80% detected once. The source material was peripheral blood. These receptors were taken from a human donor in a cohort sampled during active COVID-19.

This clone was seen a few times. The chain has TRBV30 and TRBJ2-7; D uncertain. Germline CDR1 reads GTSNPN; CDR2 reads SVGIG (reference sequence). The CDR3 is 13 amino acids. V lost 2 bases to trimming and J lost 4 bases, with 12 bases between them. CDR3 residues: CAWSRGIAYEQYF. For the CDR3, the DNA is TGTGCCTGGAGTCGAGGTATTGCGTACGAGCAGTACTTC.

The rearrangement links TRBV27 to TRBJ2-3, with D perhaps matching TRBD2 (6 bases). V gave up 5 bases and J gave up 2 bases, with 14 bases separating them. The CDR3 is 15 residues long. From germline, CDR1 is MNHEY and CDR2 SMNVEV (reference sequence). The CDR3 region is CASSPGGLTTDTQYF. CDR3 DNA: TGTGCCAGCAGTCCCGGGGGACTGACCACAGATACGCAGTATTTT.

V and J are TRBV11-2 and TRBJ2-1, with 7 bases fitting TRBD2. Germline V CDR1 and CDR2: SGHAT, FQNNGV. CDR3 length: 15 amino acids. With 4 bases clipped from V and 9 bases from J, the junction kept 12 bases outside the gene matches. The CDR3 DNA sequence: TGTGCCAGCAGCTCGGGTGGACGGGGGGATGGTGAGCAGTTCTTC. This translates into CASSSGGRGDGEQFF.

The CDR3 loop is CASTADLNYGYTF. CDR3 bases: TGTGCCAGTACCGCGGATTTAAACTATGGCTACACCTTC. This chain connects TRBV19 to TRBJ1-2, with D unclear. CDR3 length: 13 residues. Looked up from germline, CDR1 is LNHDA and CDR2 is SQIVND (reference sequence). V was pared by 7 bases and J by 2 bases, with 11 bases between.

The chain has TRBV10-3 and TRBJ1-5, with TRBD1 identical over 7 bases. The germline V gene encodes CDR1 ENHRY and CDR2 SYGVKD. This CDR3 region has 13 residues. For the CDR3, the DNA is TGTGCTTCCAGGGGGGATAGCAATCAGCCCCAGCATTTT. Its protein product is CASRGDSNQPQHF.

This chain links TRBV19 with TRBJ1-2, with D uncertain. The CDR3 sequence is 19 residues long. Trimming stripped 5 bases from V and 2 bases from J, with 27 bases between. From germline, CDR1 is LNHDA and CDR2 SQIVND (reference sequence). DNA for the CDR3: TGTGCCAGTAGTCTCTATGAGGGATTCGGCGATGGGTTAAACTATGGCTACACCTTC. The encoded protein is CASSLYEGFGDGLNYGYTF.

The genes are TRBV5-1 and TRBJ2-7, with D perhaps TRBD1 (6 bases). This CDR3 is built from 15 residues. V was cut by 4 bases and J by 2 bases, with 16 bases left in between. Germline-derived CDR1 and CDR2 are SGHRS and YFSETQ. The CDR3 reads CASSPHTDRAYEQYF. The CDR3 DNA reads TGCGCCAGCAGCCCACACACGGACAGAGCCTACGAGCAGTACTTC.

V is TRBV19 and J is TRBJ1-2; 9 nucleotides match TRBD1. The CDR3 sequence is 13 residues long. Germline loops: CDR1 LNHDA, CDR2 SQIVND (reference sequence). V dropped 6 bases and J dropped 6; count of bases not matched to a gene: 5. In DNA form, the CDR3 reads TGTGCCAGTAGACCAGGACAGGGGAATGGCTACACCTTC. Its translation: CASRPGQGNGYTF. Together with reference TRBV19 and TRBJ1-2, the CDR3 gives the full variable domain: DGGITQSPKYLFRKEGQNVTLSCEQNLNHDAMYWYRQDPGQGLRLIYYSQIVNDFQKGDIAEGYSVSREKKESFPLTVTSAQKNPTAFYLCASRPGQGNGYTFGSGTRLTVV.

The chain combines TRBV29-1 with TRBJ2-7; TRBD1 might be the D (7 bases). The CDR3 consists of 13 residues. Germline CDR1 reads SQVTM; CDR2 reads ANQGSEA. The V end was cut by 3 bases, the J end by 7 bases, with 16 bases between. The CDR3 here is CSVDQGGAGEQYF. CDR3 DNA sequence: TGCAGCGTTGACCAGGGGGGCGCGGGGGAGCAGTACTTC.

There are a few counts of this clone. The chain carries TRBV19 and TRBJ2-1; D may be TRBD2 (6 bases). The V end lost 5 bases, the J end lost 3 bases, and 17 bases lay between the germline ends. The CDR3 length is 16 residues. Germline V gives CDR1 LNHDA, CDR2 SQIVND (reference sequence). The CDR3 DNA reads TGTGCCAGTAGTTCCCCAGCGGGTTCCGACTACAATGAGCAGTTCTTC. This codes for CASSSPAGSDYNEQFF.

The chain couples TRBV10-3 to TRBJ2-3; TRBD1 matches at 10 bases. After removal of 4 bases from V and 5 bases from J, the junction contained 6 bases not matched to a gene. This CDR3 has 15 residues. Germline V CDR1 and CDR2: ENHRY, SYGVKD. Written as DNA, the CDR3 is TGTGCCATCAGTGCCGGACAGGGGGAGGGAGATACGCAGTATTTT. This translates into CAISAGQGEGDTQYF.

This chain uses TRBV11-2 with TRBJ2-2; the D gene is possibly TRBD1 (6 bases). Germline-derived CDR1 and CDR2 are SGHAT and FQNNGV. The CDR3 runs 14 residues. V gave up 5 bases and J gave up 6 bases, with 13 bases separating them. CDR3 coding DNA: TGTGCCAGCAGCCAGGGGTGGGGATCCGGGGAGCTGTTTTTT. Encoded protein: CASSQGWGSGELFF.

The J gene is TRBJ2-2, the V gene TRBV28, with 10 bases that match TRBD1. The CDR3 is 16 residues long. With 9 bases clipped from V and 7 bases from J, the junction kept 14 bases outside the gene matches. Germline V gives CDR1 MDHEN, CDR2 SYDVKM. The CDR3 DNA follows: TGTGCCAGTTTCCTTCGACAGGGGGCGTATGGCGGGGAGCTGTTTTTT. Residues: CASFLRQGAYGGELFF.

The chain carries TRBV6-5 and TRBJ1-6; TRBD1 matches 7 bases. The CDR3 covers 16 residues. Germline values: CDR1 MNHEY, CDR2 SVGAGI. Trimming removed 2 bases from V and 5 bases from J; junction bases left unmatched: 6. The DNA of the CDR3 is TGTGCCAGCAGTTACGGAGGGGGCACCAATAATTCACCCCTCCACTTT. Translating gives CASSYGGGTNNSPLHF.

This clone was counted a few times. This chain joins TRBV27 and TRBJ2-3; D uncertain. V was cut by 0 bases and J by 1 base, with 2 bases left in between. CDR1 is MNHEY, CDR2 SMNVEV, per germline (reference sequence). CDR3 length equals 13 residues. The CDR3 DNA reads TGTGCCAGCAGTTTATCCGGCACAGATACGCAGTATTTT. This sequence encodes CASSLSGTDTQYF.

V is TRBV6-5 and J is TRBJ1-1; maybe TRBD1 (6 bases). This CDR3 is 13 amino acids long. V lost 6 bases and J 1 base, leaving 9 bases between the germline ends. Germline CDR1 is MNHEY and CDR2 is SVGAGI. The DNA for the CDR3 is TGTGCCAGCAGCGTCAGGGGGAACACTGAAGCTTTCTTT. This codes for CASSVRGNTEAFF.

This chain joins TRBV5-1 and TRBJ2-5, with 8 bases that match TRBD1. The CDR3 is made up of 13 amino acids. V shed 8 bases and J 5 bases; nucleotides not matched to a gene: 8. Germline assignment: CDR1 SGHRS and CDR2 YFSETQ. CDR3 loop: CASFGQGGETQYF. The CDR3 nucleotides are TGCGCCAGTTTCGGACAGGGCGGGGAGACCCAGTACTTC.

This clone was seen a single time. V and J are TRBV19 and TRBJ2-3, with 9 bases lining up with TRBD1. Per the germline V gene, CDR1 is LNHDA and CDR2 is SQIVND (reference sequence). Losses at the gene ends were 6 bases for V and 3 bases for J; bases not matched to a gene: 1. The CDR3 is made up of 13 amino acids. CDR3 sequence reads: CASRGQGTDTQYF. The CDR3 nucleotides are TGTGCCAGTAGGGGACAGGGTACAGATACGCAGTATTTT.

The gene calls are TRBV7-9 and TRBJ2-5; D gene ambiguous. V was clipped by 7 bases and J by 4 bases, with 7 bases between them. Germline CDR1 SEHNR, CDR2 FQNEAQ (reference sequence). This CDR3 region has 11 residues. CDR3 loop: CASILLETQYF. CDR3 DNA sequence: TGTGCCAGCATCCTATTAGAGACCCAGTACTTC.

This sequence joins TRBV28 and TRBJ1-4, with 7 bases lining up with TRBD1. The V and J ends lost 6 bases and 2 bases, in that order; junction bases with no gene match: 12. The CDR3 covers 17 residues. CDR1 MDHEN and CDR2 SYDVKM come from the germline V gene. This chain's CDR3 is CASSPGTRGPTNEKLFF. The CDR3 bases are TGTGCCAGCAGCCCCGGGACGAGGGGGCCCACTAATGAAAAACTGTTTTTT.

The chain carries TRBV19 and TRBJ2-7; tentative D call: TRBD1 (6 bases). The V and J ends lost 5 bases and 5 bases respectively, with 19 bases between them. From germline, CDR1 is LNHDA and CDR2 SQIVND (reference sequence). The CDR3 is made up of 15 amino acids. The CDR3 nucleotides read TGTGCCAGTAGTCCCACAGGGATGGGCCTCCACGAGCAGTACTTC. This encodes CASSPTGMGLHEQYF.

The chain joins TRBV5-1 to TRBJ1-6; the D gene is possibly TRBD1 (5 bases). The length of the CDR3 is 15 residues. Trimming shortened V by 4 bases and J by 7 bases, and 15 bases separated the two germline ends. CDR1 and CDR2 from the germline V gene are SGHRS and YFSETQ. The CDR3 DNA reads TGCGCCAGCAGCACCTCAGGTCCAGGGAATTCACCCCTCCACTTT. It yields the protein CASSTSGPGNSPLHF.

The CDR3 coding sequence is TGTGCCAGCAGACGTGCCGGGACAGAAGAGACCCAGTACTTC. It codes for CASRRAGTEETQYF. The rearrangement joins TRBV28 to TRBJ2-5; TRBD1 agrees at 7 bases. Germline loops: CDR1 MDHEN, CDR2 SYDVKM. The CDR3 covers 14 residues. V shed 6 bases, J shed 3 bases, and the junction held 7 bases outside the gene matches.

The V call is TRBV10-3, the J call TRBJ2-1, with 10 bases lining up with TRBD2. This CDR3 is built from 15 residues. Germline trimming cut 5 bases from V and 4 bases from J; bases unmatched to any gene: 5. CDR1 is ENHRY and CDR2 is SYGVKD in the germline V gene. The CDR3 DNA follows: TGTGCCATCAGTCCACTAGCGGGACCTTACAATGAGCAGTTCTTC. Its translation is CAISPLAGPYNEQFF.

The gene calls are TRBV6-5 and TRBJ1-6; 9 bases agree with TRBD1. The J segment lost 10 bases and the V segment lost 6 bases, leaving 10 bases of the junction unmatched. The CDR3 has 15 residues. Germline values: CDR1 MNHEY, CDR2 SVGAGI. Here the CDR3 reads CASSNDGTGLSPLHF. CDR3 coding DNA: TGTGCCAGCAGCAACGACGGGACAGGGTTATCACCCCTCCACTTT.

The chain couples TRBV7-9 to TRBJ1-1; 7 positions agree with TRBD1. Trimming took 1 base from V and 2 from J; bases not matched to a gene: 4. This CDR3 spans 15 amino acids. Looked up from germline, CDR1 is SEHNR and CDR2 is FQNEAQ (reference sequence). Written as DNA, the CDR3 is TGTGCCAGCAGCTTAGGACAGGGCGATAACACTGAAGCTTTCTTT. The encoded protein is CASSLGQGDNTEAFF. Full variable domain (rest looked up from reference TRBV7-9 and TRBJ1-1): DTGVSQNPRHKITKRGQNVTFRCDPISEHNRLYWYRQTLGQGPEFLTYFQNEAQLEKSRLLSDRFSAERPKGSFSTLEIQRTEQGDSAMYLCASSLGQGDNTEAFFGQGTRLTVV.

The genes are TRBV6-5 and TRBJ2-2; 8 nucleotides align to TRBD2. Germline V gene lookup returns CDR1 MNHEY and CDR2 SVGAGI. Trimming took 11 bases from V and 5 from J; bases not matched to a gene: 13. The CDR3 totals 15 residues. CDR3 protein: CASGGGQGWTGELFF. The CDR3 DNA reads TGTGCCTCCGGGGGGGGGCAGGGATGGACCGGGGAGCTGTTTTTT.

The chain joins TRBV29-1 to TRBJ1-4, with D possibly TRBD1 on 6 matching bases. Germline V gene sequence: CDR1 SQVTM, CDR2 ANQGSEA. This CDR3 comprises 13 residues. Trimming removed 7 bases at V and 4 bases at J, with 13 bases between. CDR3 coding DNA: TGCAGCGCTATGCGGACAGATAATGAAAAACTGTTTTTT. Encoded protein: CSAMRTDNEKLFF.

The V call is TRBV28, the J call TRBJ1-5; 8 bases are shared with TRBD1. V was clipped by 6 bases and J by 6 bases; unmatched bases: 7. The CDR3 is 14 amino acids. Germline CDR1 reads MDHEN; CDR2 reads SYDVKM. The CDR3 coding sequence is TGTGCCAGCAGGATACAGGGGGAGGCTCAGCCCCAGCATTTT. Protein sequence: CASRIQGEAQPQHF.

The chain is built from TRBV10-3 and TRBJ2-3, with a weak D call TRBD2 (5 bases). The CDR3 spans 13 residues. Germline values: CDR1 ENHRY, CDR2 SYGVKD. The ends were cut back, 8 bases at V and 6 bases at J, with 15 bases in the middle. The CDR3 sequence: CAIDEGNEDTQYF. The CDR3 DNA is TGTGCCATCGACGAGGGTAATGAGGATACGCAGTATTTT.